Presented here are 22 T cell receptor beta chains from one specimen sequenced in a study of human T cells and chemical hapten exposure. Specified time point: patch test 1, 2 weeks after DPC sensitization. Treatment specified: therapeutic diphenylcyclopropenone sensitization with weekly scalp DPC. TCRdb redid the calling of the RACE reads with MiXCR, one entry per CDR3 protein. Among about 120,000 distinct CDR3 sequences, about 13% were seen once, and the ten largest hold around 0.99%. The material was whole blood, obtained in connection with sensitization to the hapten diphenylcyclopropenone (DPC). These receptors originate from a man between 18 and 29 years old with alopecia areata. Some clones in this sample may be carry-over from other donors' samples.

The sample holds a few counts of this clonotype. CDR3 loop: CASSPDRAYSNQPQHF. The CDR3 DNA reads TGTGCCAGCAGCCCCGACAGGGCGTATAGCAATCAGCCCCAGCATTTT. The J gene is TRBJ1-5, the V gene TRBV12-3 or TRBV12-4; 7 nucleotides agree with TRBD1. V gave up 6 bases and J gave up 0 bases; unmatched junction bases: 8. The CDR3 totals 16 residues.

The chain recombines TRBV4-1 with TRBJ2-7, with 7 bases aligning to TRBD2. Germline CDR1 reads MGHRA; CDR2 reads YSYEKL. The CDR3 runs 16 residues. Trimming removed 5 bases from V and 3 bases from J; junction bases left unmatched: 13. CDR3 sequence (DNA): TGCGCCAGCAGCAGAATTTTTTTGAGCGGGGACTACGAGCAGTACTTC. It codes for CASSRIFLSGDYEQYF.

The V gene is TRBV5-4, the J gene TRBJ2-3; D perhaps matches TRBD2 (7 bases). The CDR3 has 16 residues. Between the trimmed V and J ends, which lost 3 bases and 6 bases, there was a span of 20 bases. In germline, CDR1 is SGHNT, CDR2 YYREEE (reference sequence). For the CDR3, the DNA is TGTGCCAGCAGCTCCCCGTGGGGGGGGCAGAGTGATACGCAGTATTTT. This codes for CASSSPWGGQSDTQYF.

This clonotype has ten or more counts. This chain connects TRBV4-3 to TRBJ1-2; D may be TRBD1 (5 bases). The germline V and J ends were trimmed by 0 bases and 6 bases, with 14 bases remaining between them. Germline assignment: CDR1 LGHNA and CDR2 YSLEER. This CDR3 region has 15 residues. CDR3 nucleotide sequence: TGCGCCAGCAGCCAAGAATATAGACAGTTACATGGCTACACCTTC. This sequence encodes CASSQEYRQLHGYTF.

The chain is built from TRBV4-3 and TRBJ2-2; D is ambiguous. The CDR3 is 15 amino acids. Trimming took 0 bases from V and 4 from J, leaving 9 bases between them. Germline values: CDR1 LGHNA, CDR2 YSLEER. The CDR3 sequence: CASSQEVVATGELFF. The CDR3 DNA is TGCGCCAGCAGCCAAGAAGTGGTTGCCACCGGGGAGCTGTTTTTT.

The V call is TRBV12-3 or TRBV12-4, the J call TRBJ1-2; D not resolved. The CDR3 has 13 residues. V lost 1 base and J 6 bases, leaving 9 bases between the germline ends. The CDR3 sequence: CASSLGTLNGYTF. In nucleotides, the CDR3 is TGTGCCAGCAGTTTAGGGACCTTAAATGGCTACACCTTC.

The gene calls are TRBV7-2 and TRBJ2-7; TRBD1 matches at 8 bases. The CDR3 runs to 15 residues. Germline V gives CDR1 SGHTA, CDR2 FQGNSA. V was pared by 5 bases and J by 0 bases, with 6 bases of the junction left unmatched. CDR3 residues: CASSARTGSSYEQYV. DNA of the CDR3: TGTGCCAGCAGCGCACGGACAGGGAGCTCCTACGAGCAGTACGTC.

The CDR3 coding sequence is TGTGCCAGCAGTCCCCCCCACAGGGGCCACATTCAGTACTTC. Its protein product is CASSPPHRGHIQYF. This rearrangement joins TRBV28 to TRBJ2-4; TRBD1 matches at 7 bases. Germline CDR1 is MDHEN and CDR2 is SYDVKM. The CDR3 runs 14 residues. J was trimmed by 8 bases and V by 5 bases; bases with no gene match: 9.

This clonotype was seen a few times. This rearrangement joins TRBV9 to TRBJ2-2; D is uncertain. Looked up from germline, CDR1 is SGDLS and CDR2 is YYNGEE. The CDR3 has 15 amino acids. Trimming took off 4 bases at V and 4 bases at J, with 14 bases between the two ends. CDR3 loop: CASSTSAGPTGELFF. CDR3 nucleotides: TGTGCCAGCAGCACCAGCGCTGGACCCACCGGGGAGCTGTTTTTT.

This chain connects TRBV20-1 to TRBJ2-3; 7 nucleotides align to TRBD2. Losses at the gene ends were 4 bases for V and 8 bases for J; bases not matched to a gene: 6. The length of the CDR3 is 12 residues. CDR1 and CDR2 from the germline V gene are DFQATT and SNEGSKA (reference sequence). CDR3 sequence: CSATGGGGTQYF. The CDR3 DNA reads TGCAGTGCTACAGGCGGCGGGGGTACGCAGTATTTT.

The chain employs TRBV20-1 and TRBJ2-7; D assignment may be TRBD1 or TRBD2 (5 bases each). V lost 1 base to trimming and J lost 5 bases, with 12 bases between them. Germline CDR1 DFQATT, CDR2 SNEGSKA (reference sequence). The CDR3 loop spans 13 amino acids. For the CDR3, the DNA is TGCAGTGCTAGAGGGGACCCTGGACACGAGCAGTACTTC. Protein product: CSARGDPGHEQYF.

This clonotype was seen at least ten times. This chain connects TRBV6-2 or TRBV6-3 to TRBJ2-7; no reliable D call. V lost 0 bases and J 4 bases, leaving 7 bases between the germline ends. The CDR3 spans 13 residues. Germline CDR1 and CDR2: MNHEY and SVGEGT. The CDR3 DNA reads TGTGCCAGCAGTTACTCGAGGATTTACGAGCAGTACGTC. Translating gives CASSYSRIYEQYV.

The chain couples TRBV18 to TRBJ2-1, with D perhaps TRBD1 (6 bases). CDR1 and CDR2 (germline): KGHSH, LQKENI. This CDR3 is built from 13 residues. V lost 6 bases and J lost 7, with 13 bases in between. CDR3 nucleotides: TGTGCCAGCTCCCCCGGGACATCTAATGAGCAGTTCTTC. Translating gives CASSPGTSNEQFF. The whole variable domain, filled in from reference TRBV18 and TRBJ2-1, reads NAGVMQNPRHLVRRRGQEARLRCSPMKGHSHVYWYRQLPEEGLKFMVYLQKENIIDESGMPKERFSAEFPKEGPSILRIQQVVRGDSAAYFCASSPGTSNEQFFGPGTRLTVL.

CDR3 loop: CSASGGDNEQFF. The CDR3 nucleotides read TGCAGTGCTAGCGGGGGAGACAATGAGCAGTTCTTC. The chain has TRBV20-1 and TRBJ2-1, with a possible D match to TRBD2 (6 bases). There are 12 residues in the CDR3. V was clipped by 3 bases and J by 5 bases, with 8 bases between them. Per germline, CDR1 DFQATT and CDR2 SNEGSKA (reference sequence).

In DNA, the CDR3 is TGTGCCAGCAGCTTTAGTAGCTCCTACAATGAGCAGTTCTTC. Its protein is CASSFSSSYNEQFF. The chain recombines TRBV13 with TRBJ2-1; D remains ambiguous. Trimming removed 3 bases from V and 0 bases from J, with 6 bases in between. The CDR3 is 14 amino acids. Germline CDR1 PRHDT, CDR2 FYEKMQ (reference sequence).

This chain links TRBV6-2 or TRBV6-3 with TRBJ2-7; TRBD2 matches 12 bases. The CDR3 is 17 amino acids. Germline V lookup: CDR1 MNHEY, CDR2 SVGEGT. Losses at the gene ends were 4 bases for V and 2 bases for J; bases not matched to a gene: 9. The CDR3 loop is CASSFRTSGVPTYEQYV. The CDR3 DNA reads TGTGCCAGCAGTTTCCGGACTAGCGGGGTGCCGACCTACGAGCAGTACGTC.

The chain combines TRBV29-1 with TRBJ2-7, with 7 bases identical to TRBD1. Trimming cost V 3 bases and J 2 bases; bases outside gene matches: 1. The CDR3 contains 12 residues. The germline V gene has CDR1 SQVTM and CDR2 ANQGSEA. The CDR3 region is CSVDQGAYEQYF. CDR3 nucleotides: TGCAGCGTTGACCAGGGGGCCTACGAGCAGTACTTC.

This clonotype was picked up a small number of times. This chain's CDR3 is CASRKGLAGTGDEQFF. CDR3 coding DNA: TGTGCCAGCAGGAAAGGACTAGCGGGGACCGGGGATGAGCAGTTCTTC. The J gene is TRBJ2-1, the V gene TRBV6-5; 12 bases map to TRBD2. In germline, CDR1 is MNHEY, CDR2 SVGAGI. Losses at the gene ends were 6 bases for V and 8 bases for J; bases not matched to a gene: 11. The CDR3 covers 16 residues.

This rearrangement joins TRBV5-6 to TRBJ2-1; the D is unclear. The length of the CDR3 is 13 residues. Germline-derived CDR1 and CDR2 are SGHDT and YYEEEE. V was trimmed by 0 bases and J by 8 bases, leaving 9 bases between them. The CDR3 bases are TGTGCCAGCAGCTTGGCCCCACCGGATGAGCAGTTCTTC. Translating gives CASSLAPPDEQFF. Full variable domain (missing parts from reference TRBV5-6 and TRBJ2-1): DAGVTQSPTHLIKTRGQQVTLRCSPKSGHDTVSWYQQALGQGPQFIFQYYEEEERQRGNFPDRFSGHQFPNYSSELNVNALLLGDSALYLCASSLAPPDEQFFGPGTRLTVL.

In this sample, this clonotype turned up a few times. This chain uses TRBV3-1 with TRBJ1-1, with unresolved D. Looked up from germline, CDR1 is LGHDT and CDR2 is YNNKEL (reference sequence). The length of the CDR3 is 13 residues. Trimming stripped 5 bases from V and 5 bases from J, with 12 bases between. Here the CDR3 reads CASSLSLQTEAFF. The CDR3 coding sequence is TGTGCCAGCAGCTTGAGCCTGCAGACTGAAGCTTTCTTT.

This clonotype turned up a few times. The chain is built from TRBV4-2 and TRBJ1-2; a possible D gene is TRBD1 (5 bases). This CDR3 contains 16 residues. Germline-derived CDR1 and CDR2 are LGHNA and YNFKEQ. V was clipped by 0 bases and J by 4 bases, with 15 bases between them. The CDR3 coding sequence is TGTGCCAGCAGCCAAGATAAAAATAGTGGGACCTATGGCTACACCTTC. Protein: CASSQDKNSGTYGYTF.

The table lists this clonotype with many counts. The rearrangement joins TRBV12-3 or TRBV12-4 to TRBJ1-1; no definite D call. The CDR3 totals 13 residues. V shed 2 bases and J shed 5 bases, with 9 bases lying between them. The CDR3 protein is CASSLSGITEAFF. The CDR3 DNA reads as TGTGCCAGCAGTTTATCGGGGATTACTGAAGCTTTCTTT.